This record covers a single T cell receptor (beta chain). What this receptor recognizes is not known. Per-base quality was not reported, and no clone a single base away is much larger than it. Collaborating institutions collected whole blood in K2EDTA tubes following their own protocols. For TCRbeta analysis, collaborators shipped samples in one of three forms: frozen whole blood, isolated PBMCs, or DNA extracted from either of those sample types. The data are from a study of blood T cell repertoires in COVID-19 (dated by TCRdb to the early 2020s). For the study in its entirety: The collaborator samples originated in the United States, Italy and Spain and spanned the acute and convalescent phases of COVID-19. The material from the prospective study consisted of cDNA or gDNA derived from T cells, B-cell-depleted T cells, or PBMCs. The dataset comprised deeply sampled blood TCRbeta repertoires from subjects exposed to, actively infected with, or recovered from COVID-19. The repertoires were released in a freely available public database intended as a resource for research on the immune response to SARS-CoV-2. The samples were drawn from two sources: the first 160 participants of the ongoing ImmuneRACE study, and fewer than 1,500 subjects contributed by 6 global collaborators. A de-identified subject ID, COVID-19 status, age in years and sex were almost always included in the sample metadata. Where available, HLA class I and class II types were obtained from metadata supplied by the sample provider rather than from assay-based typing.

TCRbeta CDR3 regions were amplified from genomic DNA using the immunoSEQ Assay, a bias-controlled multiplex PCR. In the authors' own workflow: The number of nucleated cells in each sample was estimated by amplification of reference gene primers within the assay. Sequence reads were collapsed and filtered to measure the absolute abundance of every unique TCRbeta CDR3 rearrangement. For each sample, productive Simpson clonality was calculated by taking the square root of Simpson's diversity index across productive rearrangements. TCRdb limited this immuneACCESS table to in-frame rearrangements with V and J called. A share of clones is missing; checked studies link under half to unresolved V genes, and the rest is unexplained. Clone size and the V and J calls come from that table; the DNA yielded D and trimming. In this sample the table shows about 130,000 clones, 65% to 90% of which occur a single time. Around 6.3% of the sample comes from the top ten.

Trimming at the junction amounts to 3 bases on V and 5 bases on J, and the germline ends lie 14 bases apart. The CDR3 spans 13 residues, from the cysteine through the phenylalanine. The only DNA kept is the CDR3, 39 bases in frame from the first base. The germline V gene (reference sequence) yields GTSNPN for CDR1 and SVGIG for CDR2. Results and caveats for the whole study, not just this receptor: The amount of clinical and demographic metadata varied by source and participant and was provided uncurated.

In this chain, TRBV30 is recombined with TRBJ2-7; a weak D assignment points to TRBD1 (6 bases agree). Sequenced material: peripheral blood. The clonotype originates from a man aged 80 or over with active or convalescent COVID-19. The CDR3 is CAWSRDKVDEQYF. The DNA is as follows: TGTGCCTGGAGCCGGGACAAGGTGGACGAGCAGTACTTC.